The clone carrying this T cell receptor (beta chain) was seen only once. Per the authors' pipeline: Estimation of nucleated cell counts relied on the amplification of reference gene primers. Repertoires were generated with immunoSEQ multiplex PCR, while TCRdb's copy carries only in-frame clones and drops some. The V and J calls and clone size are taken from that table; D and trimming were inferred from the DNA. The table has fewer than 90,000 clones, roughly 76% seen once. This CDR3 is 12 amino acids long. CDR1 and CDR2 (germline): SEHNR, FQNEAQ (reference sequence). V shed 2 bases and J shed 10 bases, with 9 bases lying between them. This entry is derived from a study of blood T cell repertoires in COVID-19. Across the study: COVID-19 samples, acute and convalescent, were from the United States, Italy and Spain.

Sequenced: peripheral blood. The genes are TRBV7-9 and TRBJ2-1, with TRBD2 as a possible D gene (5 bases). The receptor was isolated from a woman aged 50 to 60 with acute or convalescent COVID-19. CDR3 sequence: CASSLSAGEQFF. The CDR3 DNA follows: TGTGCCAGCAGCTTATCCGCGGGCGAGCAGTTCTTC.